One and the same sample provided the 9 T cell receptor beta chains below, sequenced in a study of T cells in Graves' hyperthyroidism and ophthalmopathy. The source material, RNA transcripts, was used to amplify TCR beta CDR3 regions. With the HTBI primer set, the TCR CDR3 went through a first round of RT-PCR. TCRdb called the multiplex PCR reads again in MiXCR, with one record for every CDR3 protein. The data show around 800,000 distinct CDR3 sequences, roughly 40% seen once. The sequencing sample was made of blood. The receptors were gathered from a man younger than 35 with Graves' hyperthyroidism.

The chain combines TRBV12-3 or TRBV12-4 with TRBJ2-7; D is unclear. The CDR3 runs 14 residues. Trimming pared 6 bases from V and 3 bases from J, leaving 15 bases between. CDR3 region: CASRPNYALYEQYF. Written as DNA, the CDR3 is TGTGCCAGCAGACCTAATTATGCGCTCTACGAGCAGTACTTC.

This sequence joins TRBV29-1 and TRBJ2-7; 13 nucleotides line up with TRBD2. This CDR3 contains 14 residues. Germline V gives CDR1 SQVTM, CDR2 ANQGSEA. V lost 4 bases and J lost 6; bases outside the gene matches: 6. CDR3 nucleotide sequence: TGCAGCGTTGCGGGGACTAGCGGGGTTGGCGAGCAGTACTTC. Protein: CSVAGTSGVGEQYF.

This clonotype was picked up one time. A clone one base away is much larger, so this may be a read error. The V call is TRBV2, the J call TRBJ2-5, with TRBD1 identical over 10 bases. The CDR3 is made up of 16 amino acids. Germline CDR1 reads SNHLY; CDR2 reads FYNNEI. The CDR3 nucleotides read TGTACCAGCAGTGTCACGGGACAGGGGATCCAAGGGGCCCAGTACTTC. This translates into CTSSVTGQGIQGAQYF.

With respect to this clonotype: This may be a read error: a much more frequent sequence differs by one nucleotide. The conserved final phenylalanine or tryptophan is absent from the CDR3, which likely points to a read error. The rearrangement uses TRBV29-1 and TRBJ2-7, with 8 bases identical to TRBD1. The CDR3 has 13 residues. V shed 4 bases and J 5 bases; nucleotides not matched to a gene: 7. CDR1 is SQVTM, CDR2 ANQGSEA, per germline. CDR3 loop: CSVARGRNHEQYL. The CDR3 region has the DNA TGCAGCGTTGCCAGGGGGCGGAATCACGAGCAGTACCTC.

There are a few counts of this clonotype. V is TRBV11-1 and J is TRBJ1-2, with a tentative D call TRBD1 (6 bases). The V gene's germline CDR1 is SGHAT and CDR2 FQDESV (reference sequence). The V end lost 3 bases, the J end lost 4 bases, and 12 bases lay between the germline ends. The CDR3 loop spans 14 amino acids. The CDR3, as DNA: TGTGCCAGCAGCTTGGCTGACAGGCGCTATGGCTACACCTTC. Translated, it gives CASSLADRRYGYTF. Looking up the rest from reference TRBV11-1 and TRBJ1-2 gives the full variable domain: EAEVAQSPRYKITEKSQAVAFWCDPISGHATLYWYRQILGQGPELLVQFQDESVVDDSQLPKDRFSAERLKGVDSTLKIQPAELGDSAMYLCASSLADRRYGYTFGSGTRLTVV.

Many counts were recorded for this clonotype. This rearrangement joins TRBV10-3 to TRBJ2-7; a weak D match, TRBD1 (6 bases). Per germline, CDR1 ENHRY and CDR2 SYGVKD. The CDR3 covers 14 residues. Trimming removed 6 bases from V and 1 base from J, with 13 bases in between. As DNA, the CDR3 is TGTGCCATCAGGTGGGGGACAAGTTCCTACGAGCAGTACTTC. Translation: CAIRWGTSSYEQYF.

The rearrangement uses TRBV2 and TRBJ2-7, with D possibly matching TRBD1 (6 bases). Trimming took 8 bases from V and 5 from J, leaving 16 bases between them. Looked up from germline, CDR1 is SNHLY and CDR2 is FYNNEI. This CDR3 contains 13 residues. The DNA of the CDR3 is TGTGCCAGCGGTGGGCCAGGGGCCCACGAGCAGTACTTC. This encodes CASGGPGAHEQYF. Full variable domain (remainder filled in from reference TRBV2 and TRBJ2-7): EPEVTQTPSHQVTQMGQEVILRCVPISNHLYFYWYRQILGQKVEFLVSFYNNEISEKSEIFDDQFSVERPDGSNFTLKIRSTKLEDSAMYFCASGGPGAHEQYFGPGTRLTVT.

The J gene is TRBJ2-6, the V gene TRBV7-2; D is ambiguous. The germline gives CDR1 SGHTA, CDR2 FQGNSA. V was clipped by 5 bases and J by 0 bases, with 14 bases between them. This CDR3 contains 17 residues. Here the CDR3 reads CASSLRRRASGANVLTF. Here the CDR3 DNA reads TGTGCCAGCAGCCTAAGGCGCAGAGCCTCTGGGGCCAACGTCCTGACTTTC.

This clonotype has a handful of counts. The CDR3 nucleotides read TGTGCCAGCAGTCAAGAGAGTTTCAATCAGCCCCAGCATTTT. Protein: CASSQESFNQPQHF. This chain connects TRBV12-3 or TRBV12-4 to TRBJ1-5, with D hard to call. The V and J ends lost 5 bases and 3 bases respectively, with 11 bases between them. The length of the CDR3 is 14 residues.